This entry lists 25 T cell receptor beta chains sequenced from one sample in a study of read filtering for tumor transcriptome and immune sequencing. From about 0.4 ug of RNA, a library with molecular barcoded alpha/delta and beta/gamma adaptors was made. TCRdb recomputed calls from the reads with MiXCR, one row per CDR3 protein. The table lists 30,000 to 40,000 distinct CDR3 sequences, roughly 13% of them singletons. Sequenced: a population of CD138-negative cells sorted from bone marrow. All receptors come from a donor aged 40 or over with multiple myeloma.

The chain uses TRBV2 and TRBJ2-7; 13 bases agree with TRBD2. Trimming cost V 6 bases and J 5 bases; bases outside gene matches: 4. The germline V gene encodes CDR1 SNHLY and CDR2 FYNNEI. CDR3 size: 14 residues. The CDR3: CASRLAGGKDEQYF. The CDR3 nucleotides are TGTGCCAGCAGACTAGCGGGGGGGAAGGACGAGCAGTACTTC.

This clonotype was observed at least ten times. CDR3 DNA sequence: TGTGCCACCAGCAGGAGGGGTGGTGGCCAGCCCCAGCATTTT. Translated, it gives CATSRRGGGQPQHF. This chain joins TRBV15 and TRBJ1-5; tentatively, D is TRBD1 (5 bases). Trimming removed 3 bases at V and 7 bases at J, with 13 bases between. The CDR3 covers 14 residues. Germline V CDR1 and CDR2: LNHNV, YYDKDF (reference sequence). Full variable domain (outside the CDR3, taken from reference TRBV15 and TRBJ1-5): DAMVIQNPRYQVTQFGKPVTLSCSQTLNHNVMYWYQQKSSQAPKLLFHYYDKDFNNEADTPDNFQSRRPNTSFCFLDIRSPGLGDTAMYLCATSRRGGGQPQHFGDGTRLSIL.

The chain has TRBV5-1 and TRBJ2-6, with D unclear. Trimming removed 6 bases at V and 2 bases at J, with 15 bases between. This CDR3 spans 16 amino acids. Germline CDR1 reads SGHRS; CDR2 reads YFSETQ. CDR3 sequence reads: CASTLSSGPGANVLTF. CDR3 DNA: TGCGCCAGCACCTTATCCAGTGGCCCTGGGGCCAACGTCCTGACTTTC.

This clonotype was detected many times. The rearrangement joins TRBV5-4 to TRBJ2-2; TRBD1 matches at 9 bases. V lost 2 bases and J lost 8; bases outside the gene matches: 1. Germline CDR1 reads SGHNT; CDR2 reads YYREEE (reference sequence). The CDR3 consists of 13 residues. The CDR3 protein is CASSLQGAGELFF. Here the CDR3 DNA reads TGTGCCAGCAGCTTACAGGGGGCTGGGGAGCTGTTTTTT.

This clonotype was recorded many times. This could be a read error, since a much larger clone is one nucleotide away. The V gene is TRBV7-2, the J gene TRBJ2-1; 10 bases are a match to TRBD1. Germline V gives CDR1 SGHTA, CDR2 FQGNSA. The CDR3 consists of 15 residues. CDR3 DNA sequence: TGTGCCAGCAGCTTGGACAGGGGGGTCTACAATGGGCAGTTCTTC. Translated, it gives CASSLDRGVYNGQFF. The complete variable domain, with remaining parts taken from reference TRBV7-2 and TRBJ2-1, reads GAGVSQSPSNKVTEKGKDVELRCDPISGHTALYWYRQSLGQGLEFLIYFQGNSAPDKSGLPSDRFSAERTGGSVSTLTIQRTQQEDSAVYLCASSLDRGVYNGQFFGPGTRLTVL.

This clonotype has just a few counts. Possible read error: a much larger clone is one base away. This chain joins TRBV4-1 and TRBJ1-2; weak D call: TRBD1 (5 bases). Germline values: CDR1 MGHRA, CDR2 YSYEKL. This CDR3 comprises 13 residues. The CDR3 DNA follows: TGCGCCAGCAGCCAAGCAGGGTTCTATGGCTACGCCTTC. It specifies CASSQAGFYGYAF.

V and J are TRBV3-1 and TRBJ2-3; perhaps D is TRBD1 or TRBD2 (5 bases each). This CDR3 is built from 16 residues. Germline V gene sequence: CDR1 LGHDT, CDR2 YNNKEL (reference sequence). V shed 3 bases and J shed 6 bases, with 19 bases lying between them. Written as DNA, the CDR3 is TGTGCCAGCAGCCAGGTGTGGCGAGGGACCGGGGATACGCAGTATTTT. Translation: CASSQVWRGTGDTQYF.

This clonotype was observed many times. The chain has TRBV4-2 and TRBJ2-3, with 13 positions matching TRBD2. The germline gives CDR1 LGHNA, CDR2 YNFKEQ. The CDR3 is 16 residues long. V gave up 0 bases and J gave up 3 bases; unmatched junction bases: 0. CDR3 loop: CASSQETSGGTDTQYF. The CDR3 DNA reads as TGTGCCAGCAGCCAAGAGACTAGCGGGGGGACAGATACGCAGTATTTT.

This clonotype was found many times. The rearrangement uses TRBV20-1 and TRBJ2-3, with D unclear. Germline lookup yields CDR1 DFQATT and CDR2 SNEGSKA (reference sequence). The V and J ends lost 6 bases and 5 bases respectively, with 9 bases between them. The CDR3 is made up of 11 amino acids. The CDR3 nucleotides read TGCAGTGCCTTCCAACGAGATACGCAGTATTTT. Its translation is CSAFQRDTQYF.

A note on this clonotype: This may be a read error, as it is one base from a much larger clone. V and J are TRBV3-1 and TRBJ1-5; D is ambiguous. This CDR3 is built from 15 residues. Germline loops: CDR1 LGHDT, CDR2 YNNKEL (reference sequence). V lost 1 base, J lost 2 bases, and 9 bases lay in between. The CDR3 nucleotides read TGTGCCAGCAGCCAAGGTTCAGGTGGCAATCAGCCCCAGCATTTT. Amino acid sequence: CASSQGSGGNQPQHF.

This clonotype was seen a few times. The rearrangement uses TRBV20-1 and TRBJ2-7; the D gene could be TRBD1 or TRBD2 (5 bases each). CDR3 length: 15 amino acids. The V end was cut by 4 bases, the J end by 4 bases, with 20 bases between. The V gene's germline CDR1 is DFQATT and CDR2 SNEGSKA (reference sequence). The chain's CDR3 is CSAMRATEYEYEQYF. In DNA, the CDR3 is TGCAGTGCTATGAGGGCGACAGAATACGAATACGAGCAGTACTTC.

This clonotype was detected many times. V usage is TRBV6-1 and J usage is TRBJ1-1; D remains ambiguous. The CDR3 is made up of 16 amino acids. Trimming took 4 bases from V and 0 from J, leaving 15 bases between them. Germline CDR1 is MNHNS and CDR2 is SASEGT. In DNA form, the CDR3 reads TGTGCCAGCAGTGGTGCCCTTGGAACAGTGAACACTGAAGCTTTCTTT. Amino acid sequence: CASSGALGTVNTEAFF.

Many counts were recorded for this clonotype. The rearrangement uses TRBV7-6 and TRBJ2-1; D is unresolved. V was clipped by 3 bases and J by 8 bases, with 8 bases between them. Germline assignment: CDR1 SGHVS and CDR2 FNYEAQ. The CDR3 covers 12 residues. The CDR3 DNA is TGTGCCAGCAGCTTGAGTCTGCATGAGCAGTTCTTC. Encoded protein: CASSLSLHEQFF.

This clonotype has a count of ten or more. The chain couples TRBV5-1 to TRBJ1-1; D is perhaps TRBD1 (6 bases). V gave up 2 bases and J gave up 5 bases, with 10 bases separating them. This CDR3 region has 13 residues. Germline loops: CDR1 SGHRS, CDR2 YFSETQ. CDR3 coding DNA: TGCGCCAGCAGCTTAGGGACAACTACTGAAGCTTTCTTT. It encodes CASSLGTTTEAFF. The full variable domain, in which reference TRBV5-1 and TRBJ1-1 provide the parts outside the CDR3, is KAGVTQTPRYLIKTRGQQVTLSCSPISGHRSVSWYQQTPGQGLQFLFEYFSETQRNKGNFPGRFSGRQFSNSRSEMNVSTLELGDSALYLCASSLGTTTEAFFGQGTRLTVV.

In its sample, this clonotype was seen many times. The J gene is TRBJ2-7, the V gene TRBV5-1, with 7 bases matching TRBD1. The junction had 8 bases not matched to a gene; V was cut back by 3 bases and J by 2 bases. Germline V gene data show CDR1 as SGHRS and CDR2 as YFSETQ. The CDR3 contains 15 residues. The DNA for the CDR3 is TGCGCCAGCAGCTCCGGGACAGATATGACCTACGAGCAGTACTTC. Its protein product is CASSSGTDMTYEQYF.

This clonotype was seen a few times. The likely explanation is a read error, given a far larger clone one base away. J is TRBJ1-4 and V is TRBV29-1; D unclear. The DNA end favors TRBJ2-3, so the J call may be wrong. This CDR3 comprises 11 residues. Germline V lookup: CDR1 SQVTM, CDR2 ANQGSEA. CDR3 sequence: CGGTTGDTQYF. Here the CDR3 DNA reads TGCGGCGGCACGACCGGAGATACGCAGTATTTT.

There are many counts of this clonotype. This chain connects TRBV7-2 to TRBJ2-5, with D unresolved. The germline V and J ends were trimmed by 5 bases and 0 bases, with 13 bases remaining between them. The CDR3 runs 15 residues. Germline lookup yields CDR1 SGHTA and CDR2 FQGNSA. In nucleotides, the CDR3 is TGTGCCAGCAGCCTAGTTGGAGCTAACCAAGAGACCCAGTACTTC. Translation: CASSLVGANQETQYF. The variable domain in full, completed from reference TRBV7-2 and TRBJ2-5, reads GAGVSQSPSNKVTEKGKDVELRCDPISGHTALYWYRQSLGQGLEFLIYFQGNSAPDKSGLPSDRFSAERTGGSVSTLTIQRTQQEDSAVYLCASSLVGANQETQYFGPGTRLLVL.

This clonotype was detected many times. The rearrangement links TRBV7-9 to TRBJ1-6; a possible D gene is TRBD1 (6 bases). The CDR3 runs 16 residues. Trimming cost V 3 bases and J 5 bases, with 14 bases left between them. Germline-derived CDR1 and CDR2 are SEHNR and FQNEAQ (reference sequence). CDR3 region: CASSFTGRTDNSPLHF. CDR3 DNA sequence: TGTGCCAGCAGCTTCACAGGGCGGACGGATAATTCACCCCTCCACTTT.

This clonotype was counted many times. The gene calls are TRBV7-9 and TRBJ2-3, with D uncertain. Trimming removed 0 bases at V and 2 bases at J, with 6 bases between. The V gene's germline CDR1 is SEHNR and CDR2 FQNEAQ (reference sequence). The CDR3 is made up of 14 amino acids. The CDR3: CASSLAGPTDTQYF. CDR3 coding DNA: TGTGCCAGCAGCTTAGCTGGACCCACAGATACGCAGTATTTT.

A remark on this clonotype: At one of its ends the junction is not consistent with the germline gene, which may arise from a read error. The V call is TRBV6-5, the J call TRBJ1-5, with 9 bases lining up with TRBD1. This CDR3 spans 17 amino acids. Germline V gene lookup returns CDR1 MNHEY and CDR2 SVGAGI. The CDR3 DNA follows: TGTGCCAGCAGTTGCGGTTGGACGGACAGGGGTTGGCAGCCCCTGCATTTT. Its protein is CASSCGWTDRGWQPLHF.

This clonotype has a count of ten or more. This rearrangement joins TRBV12-3 or TRBV12-4 to TRBJ1-5; 11 bases are a match to TRBD1. V lost 5 bases and J lost 4; bases outside the gene matches: 4. The length of the CDR3 is 15 residues. The CDR3 loop reads CASSGGQGENQPQHF. CDR3 DNA: TGTGCCAGCAGTGGGGGACAGGGGGAGAATCAGCCCCAGCATTTT.

This clonotype rates as medium-sized. The rearrangement links TRBV20-1 to TRBJ2-2; 14 positions match TRBD2. The CDR3 extends over 17 amino acids. CDR1 and CDR2 (germline): DFQATT, SNEGSKA (reference sequence). The V gene end was trimmed by 5 bases and the J gene end by 4 bases; junction bases not matched to a gene: 9. CDR3 sequence (DNA): TGCAGTGCTTTCGTGACTAGCGGGAGGGCCGGCACCGGGGAGCTGTTTTTT. This sequence encodes CSAFVTSGRAGTGELFF.

On this clonotype itself: At one end, the junction sequence differs from germline, possibly due to a read error. The chain has TRBV6-2 or TRBV6-3 and TRBJ2-2; TRBD2 matches 11 bases. CDR1 and CDR2 from the germline V gene are MNHEY and SVGEGT. The length of the CDR3 is 16 residues. CDR3 protein: CASTQRLAGNTGEPFF. CDR3 nucleotide sequence: TGTGCCAGCACCCAAAGACTAGCGGGGAACACCGGGGAGCCGTTTTTT.

The sample holds a few counts of this clonotype. The chain has TRBV7-9 and TRBJ2-7, with D uncertain. Trimming left V 6 bases short and J 2 bases short, with 17 bases between. This CDR3 has 15 amino acids. Germline lookup yields CDR1 SEHNR and CDR2 FQNEAQ (reference sequence). CDR3 coding DNA: TGTGCCAGCAGTTTCCTCGGCCATGGCACCTACGAGCAGTACTTC. This translates into CASSFLGHGTYEQYF.

This clonotype has at least ten counts. The chain recombines TRBV6-6 with TRBJ2-5, with D perhaps matching TRBD1 (6 bases). Germline V gives CDR1 MNHNY, CDR2 SVGAGI (reference sequence). Deletions cut 2 bases from V and 1 base from J, with 11 bases between. The CDR3 contains 15 residues. The DNA for the CDR3 is TGTGCCAGCAGTTACCGGATGACAGGCCAAGAGACCCAGTACTTC. It translates to CASSYRMTGQETQYF.